Presented here are 16 T cell receptor beta chains from one specimen sequenced in a study of blood T cell repertoires in COVID-19 (dated by TCRdb to the early 2020s). The library came from the immunoSEQ multiplex PCR assay. Drawn from immuneACCESS, this table holds only the in-frame rearrangements with V and J called that TCRdb kept. Clones are partly lost; checked studies trace under half to an unresolved V gene and leave the rest unexplained. This sample lists 100,000 to 150,000 clones; around 80% were detected once. 3.5% to 4.5% of the sample lies in the top ten. Sequencing was performed on peripheral blood. All receptors derive from a woman aged 45-65 years with acute or convalescent COVID-19.

This rearrangement joins TRBV3-1 (or the pseudogene TRBV3-2) to TRBJ2-7; 9 nucleotides agree with TRBD2. V lost 5 bases and J lost 0; bases outside the gene matches: 5. This CDR3 region has 15 residues. CDR1 is LGHDT and CDR2 is YNNKEL in the germline V gene (reference sequence). The CDR3 DNA sequence: TGTGCCAGCAGCTTGGGACTAGCCTACTCCTACGAGCAGTACTTC. Translated, it gives CASSLGLAYSYEQYF.

The chain carries TRBV29-1 and TRBJ2-3; D perhaps matches TRBD2 (6 bases). The CDR3 runs 13 residues. The V end lost 7 bases, the J end lost 5 bases, and 16 bases lay between the germline ends. Germline V gene lookup returns CDR1 SQVTM and CDR2 ANQGSEA. The CDR3 reads CSAPTNGGDTQYF. The CDR3 nucleotides are TGCAGCGCACCGACTAACGGGGGAGATACGCAGTATTTT.

CDR3 DNA: TGTGCCAGCAGCTTAGGCTCTCTAGCGGGGGATGAGCAGTTCTTC. Its translation: CASSLGSLAGDEQFF. The chain joins TRBV7-2 to TRBJ2-1; TRBD2 aligns across 10 bases. Losses at the gene ends were 1 base for V and 8 bases for J; bases not matched to a gene: 5. Germline CDR1 reads SGHTA; CDR2 reads FQGNSA. CDR3 size: 15 residues. The whole variable domain, remainder taken from reference TRBV7-2 and TRBJ2-1, is GAGVSQSPSNKVTEKGKDVELRCDPISGHTALYWYRQSLGQGLEFLIYFQGNSAPDKSGLPSDRFSAERTGGSVSTLTIQRTQQEDSAVYLCASSLGSLAGDEQFFGPGTRLTVL.

This clone was observed once. J is TRBJ1-2 and V is TRBV2, with D unresolved. The CDR3 totals 13 residues. V was trimmed by 1 base and J by 5 bases, leaving 8 bases between them. The germline V gene encodes CDR1 SNHLY and CDR2 FYNNEI. DNA of the CDR3: TGTGCCAGCAGTGAAGGGGCCGCGTATGGCTACACCTTC. Translated, it gives CASSEGAAYGYTF.

This clone was found a few times. The chain combines TRBV3-1 (or the pseudogene TRBV3-2) with TRBJ1-2; D is perhaps TRBD1 (5 bases). The ends were cut back, 1 base at V and 1 base at J, with 13 bases in the middle. Germline V gene data show CDR1 as LGHDT and CDR2 as YNNKEL (reference sequence). This CDR3 has 16 residues. CDR3 coding DNA: TGTGCCAGCAGCCAAGCTTACAGGACGGATAACTATGGCTACACCTTC. Its translation is CASSQAYRTDNYGYTF.

The rearrangement links TRBV19 to TRBJ1-2; TRBD1 is a possible D gene (6 bases). Germline assignment: CDR1 LNHDA and CDR2 SQIVND (reference sequence). Trimming cost V 8 bases and J 4 bases, with 14 bases left between them. This CDR3 has 13 residues. This CDR3 reads CASAQGFGYGYTF. In DNA form, the CDR3 reads TGTGCCAGTGCACAGGGTTTCGGCTATGGCTACACCTTC.

On this clone: One junction end disagrees with the germline gene, perhaps due to a read error. The V and J genes are TRBV7-7 and TRBJ2-1; TRBD1 matches 8 bases. The V gene's germline CDR1 is SSHAT and CDR2 FNYEAQ (reference sequence). CDR3 length equals 15 residues. CDR3 sequence (DNA): TGTGCTAGCAGCACAGGACAGGGACCCCAATCTGAGCAGTTCTTC. Protein sequence: CASSTGQGPQSEQFF.

This clone was detected only a few times. The chain has TRBV15 and TRBJ2-1; 9 nucleotides match TRBD2. With V trimmed by 6 bases and J by 4 bases, 13 bases remained unmatched. The V gene's germline CDR1 is LNHNV and CDR2 YYDKDF (reference sequence). This CDR3 has 17 residues. This CDR3 is CATSLRGSGGIYNEQFF. The CDR3 bases are TGTGCCACCAGTCTCCGGGGTAGCGGGGGCATTTACAATGAGCAGTTCTTC. The complete variable domain, with remaining parts taken from reference TRBV15 and TRBJ2-1, reads DAMVIQNPRYQVTQFGKPVTLSCSQTLNHNVMYWYQQKSSQAPKLLFHYYDKDFNNEADTPDNFQSRRPNTSFCFLDIRSPGLGDTAMYLCATSLRGSGGIYNEQFFGPGTRLTVL.

The V gene is TRBV9, the J gene TRBJ2-7, with a weak D call TRBD2 (6 bases). The CDR3 is 14 residues long. V lost 0 bases and J 2 bases, leaving 9 bases between the germline ends. CDR1 is SGDLS, CDR2 YYNGEE, per germline. This CDR3 is CASSVAPGAYEQYF. Here the CDR3 DNA reads TGTGCCAGCAGCGTAGCCCCGGGGGCCTACGAGCAGTACTTC.

This sequence joins TRBV9 and TRBJ2-1; a weak D match, TRBD1 (6 bases). The germline gives CDR1 SGDLS, CDR2 YYNGEE. V was trimmed by 4 bases and J by 5 bases, leaving 13 bases between them. There are 14 residues in the CDR3. The CDR3 region is CASSTETGNNEQFF. The CDR3 bases are TGTGCCAGCAGCACAGAGACAGGAAACAATGAGCAGTTCTTC.

This rearrangement joins TRBV25-1 to TRBJ1-1, with D possibly being TRBD1 (6 bases). CDR1 and CDR2 (germline): MGHDK, SYGVNS. Between the trimmed V and J ends, which lost 6 bases and 7 bases, there was a span of 9 bases. The CDR3 runs 11 residues. CDR3 protein: CASRVDSEAFF. CDR3 nucleotide sequence: TGTGCCAGCAGGGTGGACAGTGAAGCTTTCTTT.

The chain combines TRBV14 with TRBJ2-1; 10 nucleotides agree with TRBD2. Losses at the gene ends were 5 bases for V and 8 bases for J; bases not matched to a gene: 12. CDR3 length equals 16 residues. Germline V gene lookup returns CDR1 SGHDN and CDR2 FVKESK. Here the CDR3 DNA reads TGTGCCAGCAGCGTAGGCGGGCTAGCGGGGGCATATGAGCAGTTCTTC. It specifies CASSVGGLAGAYEQFF.

The rearrangement uses TRBV6-5 and TRBJ1-6; 10 bases agree with TRBD1. In germline, CDR1 is MNHEY, CDR2 SVGAGI. J was trimmed by 10 bases and V by 2 bases; bases with no gene match: 5. This CDR3 contains 15 residues. The CDR3: CASSYSGTGESPLHF. The CDR3 DNA reads as TGTGCCAGCAGTTACAGTGGGACAGGGGAATCACCCCTCCACTTT.

The rearrangement joins TRBV11-2 to TRBJ2-7, with 7 bases identical to TRBD1. The CDR3 has 15 amino acids. Looked up from germline, CDR1 is SGHAT and CDR2 is FQNNGV. Trimming took 4 bases from V and 4 from J; bases not matched to a gene: 10. In nucleotides, the CDR3 is TGTGCCAGCAGCTCCCCCGACAGGGTTGTATACGAGCAGTACTTC. Protein sequence: CASSSPDRVVYEQYF.

This clone was recorded a few times. The rearrangement links TRBV11-2 to TRBJ1-5, with 10 bases identical to TRBD1. Germline-derived CDR1 and CDR2 are SGHAT and FQNNGV. The V and J ends lost 5 bases and 5 bases, in that order; junction bases with no gene match: 9. The CDR3 is 16 amino acids. CDR3 DNA: TGTGCCAGCAGCGAAAAGGTCGGACAGGGGGATCAGCCCCAGCATTTT. Translating it yields CASSEKVGQGDQPQHF. The full variable domain, in which reference TRBV11-2 and TRBJ1-5 provide the parts outside the CDR3, is EAGVAQSPRYKIIEKRQSVAFWCNPISGHATLYWYQQILGQGPKLLIQFQNNGVVDDSQLPKDRFSAERLKGVDSTLKIQPAKLEDSAVYLCASSEKVGQGDQPQHFGDGTRLSIL.

This clone was counted at least ten times. The genes are TRBV12-5 and TRBJ1-4, with TRBD1 as a possible D gene (5 bases). The V and J ends lost 1 base and 6 bases respectively, with 15 bases between them. The CDR3 runs 16 residues. Per germline, CDR1 LGHNT and CDR2 FRNRAP. The CDR3 nucleotides read TGTGCTAGTGGTTTGGCCCACACCCCAGGGTATGAAAAACTGTTTTTT. Translation gives CASGLAHTPGYEKLFF.